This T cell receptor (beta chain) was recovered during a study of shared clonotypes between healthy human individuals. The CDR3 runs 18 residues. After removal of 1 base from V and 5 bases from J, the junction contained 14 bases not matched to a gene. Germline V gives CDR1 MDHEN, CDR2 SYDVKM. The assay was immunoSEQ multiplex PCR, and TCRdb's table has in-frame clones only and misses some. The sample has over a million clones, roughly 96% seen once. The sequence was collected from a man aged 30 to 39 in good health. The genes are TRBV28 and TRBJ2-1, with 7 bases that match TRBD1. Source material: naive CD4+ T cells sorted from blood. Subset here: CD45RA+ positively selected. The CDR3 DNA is TGTGCCAGCAGTTTATTTCTGGGGACCGGGACAGCGGACAATGAGCAGTTCTTC. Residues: CASSLFLGTGTADNEQFF.